One sample yielded the 14 T cell receptor beta chains listed below, sequenced in a study of blood T cells in healthy people across ages. Next came a second PCR, run for about 6 to 12 cycles, which used a sample-barcoded 5' primer along with a J-beta primer mix. A single record per CDR3 protein comes from TCRdb applying MiXCR to the 5' RACE reads. The sample contains 850,000 to 1,300,000 distinct CDR3 sequences, around 43% of which appear only once. Input material: blood. All receptors come from a woman in her sixties in good health.

The chain is built from TRBV20-1 and TRBJ1-1; D perhaps matches TRBD1 (5 bases). V lost 3 bases and J 7 bases, leaving 12 bases between the germline ends. CDR1 is DFQATT, CDR2 SNEGSKA, per germline (reference sequence). The CDR3 consists of 12 residues. This CDR3 reads CSARGGIGEAFF. The CDR3 DNA follows: TGCAGTGCTAGGGGGGGAATCGGTGAAGCTTTCTTT.

The rearrangement joins TRBV5-1 to TRBJ2-3; no clear D. With 2 bases removed from V and 7 bases from J, the gap between germline ends came to 14 bases. The CDR3 spans 14 residues. The V gene's germline CDR1 is SGHRS and CDR2 YFSETQ. This CDR3 reads CASSFQSALHTQYF. CDR3 DNA: TGCGCCAGCAGCTTCCAATCCGCGCTTCATACGCAGTATTTT. Combining the CDR3 with reference TRBV5-1 and TRBJ2-3 gives the whole variable domain KAGVTQTPRYLIKTRGQQVTLSCSPISGHRSVSWYQQTPGQGLQFLFEYFSETQRNKGNFPGRFSGRQFSNSRSEMNVSTLELGDSALYLCASSFQSALHTQYFGPGTRLTVL.

This clonotype turned up a few times. This chain joins TRBV20-1 and TRBJ1-5, with D possibly being TRBD1 (5 bases). The CDR3 totals 15 residues. Per the germline V gene, CDR1 is DFQATT and CDR2 is SNEGSKA (reference sequence). Trimming took off 0 bases at V and 3 bases at J, with 12 bases between the two ends. This CDR3 is CSAREMGRDNQPQHF. The CDR3, as DNA: TGCAGTGCTAGAGAAATGGGGCGCGACAATCAGCCCCAGCATTTT.

This clonotype has more than one count but fewer than ten. The rearrangement joins TRBV11-2 to TRBJ2-3; TRBD2 agrees at 7 bases. Trimming removed 4 bases from V and 7 bases from J; junction bases left unmatched: 11. The germline CDR1 and CDR2 sequences are SGHAT and FQNNGV. This CDR3 spans 15 amino acids. The CDR3 is CASSSRLTSAYTQYF. CDR3 in DNA: TGTGCCAGCAGCTCCCGCCTCACTAGCGCGTATACGCAGTATTTT.

V gene TRBV7-2 combines with J gene TRBJ2-5; D is unresolved. This CDR3 contains 13 residues. The V end lost 4 bases, the J end lost 5 bases, and 11 bases lay between the germline ends. The germline CDR1 and CDR2 sequences are SGHTA and FQGNSA. For the CDR3, the DNA is TGTGCCAGCAGCTCAAGACGTTGGGAGACCCAGTACTTC. It yields the protein CASSSRRWETQYF.

This clonotype was observed a handful of times. The chain combines TRBV5-1 with TRBJ2-5; weak D call: TRBD1 (6 bases). The J call is doubtful: the DNA matches TRBJ2-7 better. This CDR3 is built from 13 residues. The germline CDR1 and CDR2 sequences are SGHRS and YFSETQ. CDR3 sequence: CASSTGPGYEQYF. The CDR3 region has the DNA TGCGCCAGCAGTACAGGGCCGGGATACGAGCAGTACTTC.

The J gene is TRBJ2-1, the V gene TRBV30, with 8 bases matching TRBD2. This CDR3 region has 16 residues. Trimming cost V 3 bases and J 6 bases; bases outside gene matches: 13. Per the germline V gene, CDR1 is GTSNPN and CDR2 is SVGIG (reference sequence). The CDR3 region has the DNA TGTGCCTGGAGCGGGGGCCGGACTAGCATTGGCAATGAGCAGTTCTTC. Translating it yields CAWSGGRTSIGNEQFF. Supplemented by reference TRBV30 and TRBJ2-1, the full variable domain reads SQTIHQWPATLVQPVGSPLSLECTVEGTSNPNLYWYRQAAGRGLQLLFYSVGIGQISSEVPQNLSASRPQDRQFILSSKKLLLSDSGFYLCAWSGGRTSIGNEQFFGPGTRLTVL.

In the case of this clonotype: A much larger clone sits a single nucleotide away, making a read error possible. CDR3 DNA: TGCAGTGCTAGTCCGCGGGACCGTTCCAGTGAGCAGTTCTTC. Translation: CSASPRDRSSEQFF. This rearrangement joins TRBV20-1 to TRBJ2-1, with D maybe TRBD2 (6 bases). Looked up from germline, CDR1 is DFQATT and CDR2 is SNEGSKA (reference sequence). The CDR3 has 14 residues. Trimming stripped 3 bases from V and 9 bases from J, with 18 bases between.

This clonotype occurred many times. The chain couples TRBV12-3 or TRBV12-4 to TRBJ2-3, with D possibly TRBD1 on 5 matching bases. The CDR3 spans 15 residues. Trimming took off 5 bases at V and 0 bases at J, with 12 bases between the two ends. The CDR3 loop reads CASSGRGISTDTQYF. The CDR3 DNA is TGTGCCAGCAGTGGAAGGGGAATTAGCACAGATACGCAGTATTTT.

V and J are TRBV4-2 and TRBJ2-2, with 15 positions matching TRBD2. This CDR3 is built from 18 residues. The germline gives CDR1 LGHNA, CDR2 YNFKEQ. V dropped 4 bases and J dropped 0; count of bases not matched to a gene: 3. The CDR3 is CASSPGLAGGSNTGELFF. In DNA form, the CDR3 reads TGTGCCAGCAGCCCGGGACTAGCGGGAGGATCGAACACCGGGGAGCTGTTTTTT.

For the CDR3, the DNA is TGTGCCAGCAGGGCGGGAGGTTATACTAGCACAGATACGCAGTATTTT. Translated: CASRAGGYTSTDTQYF. The genes are TRBV28 and TRBJ2-3, with 8 bases fitting TRBD2. Trimming cost V 6 bases and J 0 bases; bases outside gene matches: 8. The CDR3 has 16 residues. CDR1 and CDR2 from the germline V gene are MDHEN and SYDVKM. Together with reference TRBV28 and TRBJ2-3, the CDR3 gives the full variable domain: DVKVTQSSRYLVKRTGEKVFLECVQDMDHENMFWYRQDPGLGLRLIYFSYDVKMKEKGDIPEGYSVSREKKERFSLILESASTNQTSMYLCASRAGGYTSTDTQYFGPGTRLTVL.

This clonotype was detected only a few times. The chain carries TRBV10-1 and TRBJ2-4; D is ambiguous. Germline V lookup: CDR1 WNHNN, CDR2 SYGVQD (reference sequence). The CDR3 length is 14 residues. The V end was cut by 3 bases, the J end by 0 bases, with 6 bases between. In DNA form, the CDR3 reads TGCGCCAGCAGTGATACCGCAGCCAAAAACATTCAGTACTTC. Protein product: CASSDTAAKNIQYF.

This clonotype was recorded once. The chain uses TRBV2 and TRBJ2-3; 10 bases agree with TRBD2. The CDR3 is 15 residues long. Germline V lookup: CDR1 SNHLY, CDR2 FYNNEI. V dropped 6 bases and J dropped 4; count of bases not matched to a gene: 7. CDR3 sequence: CASRVSGRRADTQYF. As DNA, the CDR3 is TGTGCCAGCAGAGTTAGCGGGAGGCGCGCAGATACGCAGTATTTT. Looking up the rest from reference TRBV2 and TRBJ2-3 gives the full variable domain: EPEVTQTPSHQVTQMGQEVILRCVPISNHLYFYWYRQILGQKVEFLVSFYNNEISEKSEIFDDQFSVERPDGSNFTLKIRSTKLEDSAMYFCASRVSGRRADTQYFGPGTRLTVL.

To note about this clonotype: The germline gene is not matched at one end of the junction; a read error may be the cause. V gene TRBV7-2 combines with J gene TRBJ2-1, with D perhaps matching TRBD2 (5 bases). The germline V gene encodes CDR1 SGHTA and CDR2 FQGNSA. The CDR3 is 17 amino acids. The CDR3 here is CASSAPALGGSYNEQLF. The CDR3 DNA reads as TGTGCCAGCAGCGCCCCAGCGCTTGGAGGTTCCTACAATGAGCAGTTGTTC.